This T cell receptor beta chain was obtained from a study of cytomegalovirus exposure and HLA in healthy donors. Turning to the study itself: T cells numbering about 180 million yielded 100 million to 120 million unique TCR beta sequences in an earlier analysis. Around 80 million unique TCRs from HLA-typed donors were held in an early data release.

Germline V CDR1 and CDR2: MNHNY, SVGAGI (reference sequence). The germline V and J ends were trimmed by 2 bases and 1 base, with 15 bases remaining between them. The CDR3 has 16 residues. The PCR contained 60 Vbeta and 13 Jbeta primers. Sequencing was performed with immunoSEQ multiplex PCR; in TCRdb, only in-frame clones are kept and a portion is missing. The profile covers some 120,000 clones, with around three quarters appearing a single time and 4.8% taken by the ten largest. Regarding the study as a whole: Excluded were some V segments that proved indistinguishable, including TRBV6-2 and TRBV6-3. In a later analysis, V- and J-gene trimming of beta chains associated with a DCLRE1C missense variant, replicated independently.

On this clone itself: Its antigen is unidentified.

The clonotype originates from a man aged 30 to 39 in good health and CMV-seropositive. The specimen was PBMCs. This chain joins TRBV6-6 and TRBJ2-7; D is unclear. For the CDR3, the DNA is TGTGCCAGCAGTTACGGATCCGGGTCCCTATCCTACGAGCAGTACTTC. Translated, it gives CASSYGSGSLSYEQYF.